This T cell receptor (beta chain) comes out of a study of blood T cell repertoires in COVID-19. The overall study: Specimens from acute and convalescent COVID-19 originated in the United States, Italy and Spain.

Methods used by the authors: Quantification of nucleated cells was approximated via reference gene primer amplification. The repertoire was sequenced with immunoSEQ multiplex PCR; TCRdb's copy has only in-frame clones and lacks some. D and trimming were read from the DNA, whereas the V and J calls and clone size are those reported in that table. The data show roughly 180,000 clones, with around 94% seen just once and 0.6% to 0.8% held by the top ten. CDR3 length: 14 residues. From germline, CDR1 is KGHSH and CDR2 LQKENI. V was shortened by 2 bases and J by 7 bases, with 12 bases between the two germline ends. Enrolment of Seattle patients took place during active infection, and they were followed longitudinally.

The sequence came from a man aged 25 to 40 with COVID-19, enrolled during active disease. Sequencing input: peripheral blood. V usage is TRBV18 and J usage is TRBJ1-3; D remains unclear. The CDR3 sequence: CASSPIYGRNTIYF. CDR3 nucleotide sequence: TGTGCCAGCTCACCAATATACGGGAGGAACACCATATATTTT.